The subject of this entry is one T cell receptor (beta chain). Its antigen is not identified. This sample was taken from a study of cytomegalovirus exposure and HLA in healthy donors. Study observations and caveats: Among CMV-associated TCR beta chains, most appeared HLA-restricted in a later analysis. Confirmation was obtained in vitro that a few CMV-associated chains are specific for CMV antigens.

This CDR3 contains 14 residues. The ends were cut back, 5 bases at V and 0 bases at J, with 5 bases in the middle. Germline CDR1 is MGHRA and CDR2 is YSYEKL. PCR used 60 Vbeta primers and 13 Jbeta primers. Some clones are missing from TCRdb's copy, which holds only in-frame ones; the method was immunoSEQ multiplex PCR. The sample holds 40,000 or so clones, around nine tenths seen once. This TCR derives from a woman under 30 in good health and CMV-seronegative. The chain has TRBV4-1 and TRBJ2-6; D is ambiguous. Sequenced sample: PBMCs. The CDR3: CASSSRSGANVLTF. CDR3 in DNA: TGCGCCAGCAGCTCTCGCTCTGGGGCCAACGTCCTGACTTTC.